The 9 T cell receptor beta chains below all came from one sample that was sequenced in a study of blood T cell repertoires in COVID-19. Repertoires were generated with immunoSEQ multiplex PCR, while TCRdb's copy carries only in-frame clones and drops some. The sample gives about 180,000 clones, roughly nine tenths of which show up once; 2.5% to 3.5% is in the top ten. The sample was peripheral blood. The origin of the receptors is a woman aged 25-40 years with active or convalescent COVID-19.

The gene calls are TRBV6-5 and TRBJ2-7; TRBD2 matches at 12 bases. V gave up 5 bases and J gave up 2 bases; unmatched junction bases: 1. This CDR3 comprises 14 residues. From germline, CDR1 is MNHEY and CDR2 SVGAGI. The DNA for the CDR3 is TGTGCCAGCAGTAGGACTAGCGGGACCTACGAGCAGTACTTC. Protein product: CASSRTSGTYEQYF.

This clone was seen a single time. The gene calls are TRBV5-6 and TRBJ1-2, with 7 nucleotides matching TRBD1. Per the germline V gene, CDR1 is SGHDT and CDR2 is YYEEEE. The V and J ends lost 3 bases and 4 bases, in that order; junction bases with no gene match: 3. The CDR3 runs 13 residues. The CDR3: CASSSTGAYGYTF. The CDR3 nucleotides read TGTGCCAGCAGCTCCACAGGGGCCTATGGCTACACCTTC.

V and J are TRBV2 and TRBJ1-5; tentative D call: TRBD1 (5 bases). Per germline, CDR1 SNHLY and CDR2 FYNNEI. The CDR3 is 14 amino acids. Trimming pared 1 base from V and 5 bases from J, leaving 9 bases between. The CDR3 DNA reads as TGTGCCAGCAGTGAAGACCAGGGATATCAGCCCCAGCATTTT. Translating gives CASSEDQGYQPQHF.

This sequence joins TRBV19 and TRBJ2-1, with TRBD2 matching over 8 bases. Looked up from germline, CDR1 is LNHDA and CDR2 is SQIVND (reference sequence). This CDR3 region has 16 residues. After removal of 3 bases from V and 7 bases from J, the junction contained 11 bases not matched to a gene. The CDR3 region is CASSMGTGGSSNEQFF. The CDR3 bases are TGTGCCAGTAGTATGGGGACGGGGGGGAGTAGTAATGAGCAGTTCTTC.

The chain carries TRBV10-2 and TRBJ2-5; the match to TRBD2 covers 11 bases. Germline V gene lookup returns CDR1 WSHSY and CDR2 SAAADI. J was trimmed by 0 bases and V by 0 bases; bases with no gene match: 3. The CDR3 consists of 17 residues. CDR3 nucleotide sequence: TGCGCCAGCAGTGAGTCTAGGACTAGCGGGTACCAAGAGACCCAGTACTTC. This sequence encodes CASSESRTSGYQETQYF.

This clone was counted only a few times. DNA of the CDR3: TGCGCCAGCAGTGAGTACCCACGGGTAGCTGCTAGCACAGATACGCAGTATTTT. This encodes CASSEYPRVAASTDTQYF. V usage is TRBV10-1 and J usage is TRBJ2-3; D is undetermined. V lost 1 base, J lost 0 bases, and 17 bases lay in between. Germline CDR1 is WNHNN and CDR2 is SYGVQD (reference sequence). The CDR3 is made up of 18 amino acids.

The CDR3 reads CASSQSTGTSYEQYF. The CDR3 DNA reads as TGCGCCAGCAGCCAATCGACAGGTACCTCCTACGAGCAGTACTTC. The V call is TRBV4-1, the J call TRBJ2-7, with D possibly being TRBD1 (6 bases). The V gene lost 2 bases and the J gene lost 0 bases, with 11 bases spanning the gap. This CDR3 has 15 residues. Germline-derived CDR1 and CDR2 are MGHRA and YSYEKL.

The CDR3 coding sequence is TGTGCCAGCAGCTTAAAGACTAGCGGGAGTTTTAATGAGCAGTTCTTC. It specifies CASSLKTSGSFNEQFF. The V gene is TRBV7-2, the J gene TRBJ2-1; 12 bases agree with TRBD2. Germline loops: CDR1 SGHTA, CDR2 FQGNSA. CDR3 length: 16 residues. V was pared by 2 bases and J by 7 bases, with 6 bases of the junction left unmatched.

The chain couples TRBV19 to TRBJ2-3; TRBD2 matches 10 bases. V dropped 5 bases and J dropped 3; count of bases not matched to a gene: 5. CDR1 LNHDA and CDR2 SQIVND come from the germline V gene (reference sequence). The CDR3 is 15 residues long. For the CDR3, the DNA is TGTGCCAGTAGTGGACATAGCGGGGGGACAGATACGCAGTATTTT. It specifies CASSGHSGGTDTQYF.